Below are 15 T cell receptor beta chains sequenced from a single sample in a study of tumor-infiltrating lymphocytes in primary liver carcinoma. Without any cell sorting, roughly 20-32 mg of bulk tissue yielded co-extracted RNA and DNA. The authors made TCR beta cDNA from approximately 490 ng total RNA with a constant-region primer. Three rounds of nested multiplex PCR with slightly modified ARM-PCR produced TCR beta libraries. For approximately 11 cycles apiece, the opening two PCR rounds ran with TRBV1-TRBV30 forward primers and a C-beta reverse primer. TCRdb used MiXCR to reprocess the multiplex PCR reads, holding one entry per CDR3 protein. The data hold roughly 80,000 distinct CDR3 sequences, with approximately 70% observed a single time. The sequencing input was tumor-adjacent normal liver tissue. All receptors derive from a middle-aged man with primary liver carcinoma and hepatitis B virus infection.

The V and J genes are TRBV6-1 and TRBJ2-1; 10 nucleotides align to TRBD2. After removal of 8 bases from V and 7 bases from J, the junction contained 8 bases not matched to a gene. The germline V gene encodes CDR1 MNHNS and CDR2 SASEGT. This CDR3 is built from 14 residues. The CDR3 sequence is CASVNVSGRNEQFF. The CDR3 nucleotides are TGTGCCAGCGTAAATGTTAGCGGGAGGAATGAGCAGTTCTTC.

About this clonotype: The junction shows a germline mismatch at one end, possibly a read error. The CDR3 reads CASSGQMEVEIQYF. In nucleotides, the CDR3 is TGTGCCAGCAGTGGACAGATGGAGGTAGAGATCCAGTACTTC. J is TRBJ2-5 and V is TRBV11-1; tentatively, D is TRBD1 (6 bases). Germline V gives CDR1 SGHAT, CDR2 FQDESV (reference sequence). There are 14 residues in the CDR3.

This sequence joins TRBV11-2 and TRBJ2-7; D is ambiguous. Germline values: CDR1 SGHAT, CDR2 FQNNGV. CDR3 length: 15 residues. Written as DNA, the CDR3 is TGTGCGATCAGCTTAAGTGGAGAGGCGACCTACGAGCAGTACTTC. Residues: CAISLSGEATYEQYF.

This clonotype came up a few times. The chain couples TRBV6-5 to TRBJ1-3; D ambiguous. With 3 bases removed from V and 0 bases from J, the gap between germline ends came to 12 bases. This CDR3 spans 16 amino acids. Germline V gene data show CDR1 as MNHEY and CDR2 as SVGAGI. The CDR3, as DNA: TGTGCCAGCAGTTATTCGAGGTCGAGCTCTGGAAACACCATATATTTT. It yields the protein CASSYSRSSSGNTIYF.

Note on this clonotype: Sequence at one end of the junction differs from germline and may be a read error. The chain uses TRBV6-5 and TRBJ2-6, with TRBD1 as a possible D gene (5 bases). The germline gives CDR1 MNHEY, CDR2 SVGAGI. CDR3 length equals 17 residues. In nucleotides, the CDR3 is TGTACCAGCAGTTACTCTCAGGGTTTATCTGAGGCCAACGTCCTGACTTTC. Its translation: CTSSYSQGLSEANVLTF.

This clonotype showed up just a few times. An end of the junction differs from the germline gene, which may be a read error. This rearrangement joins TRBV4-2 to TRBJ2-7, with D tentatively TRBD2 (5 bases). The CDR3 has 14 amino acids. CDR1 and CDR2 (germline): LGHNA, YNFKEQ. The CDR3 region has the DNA TGTACCAGCAGCCAAGGTCGGGGTCCATACGAGCAGTACTTC. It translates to CTSSQGRGPYEQYF.

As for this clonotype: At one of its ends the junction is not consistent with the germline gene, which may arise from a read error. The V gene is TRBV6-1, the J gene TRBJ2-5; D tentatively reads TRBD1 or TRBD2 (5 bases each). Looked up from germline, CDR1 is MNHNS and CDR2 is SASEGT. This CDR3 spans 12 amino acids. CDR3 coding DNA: TGTGCCAGGGGACGGATCCAAGAGACCCTGTACTTC. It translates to CARGRIQETLYF.

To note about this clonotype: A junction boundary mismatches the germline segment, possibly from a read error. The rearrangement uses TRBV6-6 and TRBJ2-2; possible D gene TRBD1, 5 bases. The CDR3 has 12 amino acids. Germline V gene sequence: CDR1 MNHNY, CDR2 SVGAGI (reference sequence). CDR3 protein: CVSRVGSGELFF. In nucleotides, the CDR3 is TGTGTCAGCAGGGTAGGGTCCGGGGAGCTGTTTTTT.

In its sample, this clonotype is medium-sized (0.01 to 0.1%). CDR3 residues: CASSLMLTGELFF. The CDR3, as DNA: TGTGCCAGCAGCTTAATGTTGACCGGGGAGCTGTTTTTT. This chain uses TRBV7-9 with TRBJ2-2; D gene unclear. V was pared by 2 bases and J by 5 bases, with 6 bases between. There are 13 residues in the CDR3. In germline, CDR1 is SEHNR, CDR2 FQNEAQ (reference sequence).

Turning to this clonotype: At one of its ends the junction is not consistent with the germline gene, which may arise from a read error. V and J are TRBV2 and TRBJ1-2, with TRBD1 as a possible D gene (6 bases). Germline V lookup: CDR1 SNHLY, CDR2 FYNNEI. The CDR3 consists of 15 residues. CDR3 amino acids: CTSSEDPGQGYGYTF. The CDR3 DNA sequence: TGTACCAGCTCCGAAGACCCGGGACAAGGCTATGGCTACACCTTC.

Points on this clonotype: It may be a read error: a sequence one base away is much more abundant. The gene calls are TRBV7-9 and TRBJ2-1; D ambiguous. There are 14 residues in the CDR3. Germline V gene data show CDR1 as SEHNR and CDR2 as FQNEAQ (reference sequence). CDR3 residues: CASSPSYGVNKQFF. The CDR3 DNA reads TGTGCCAGCAGCCCTAGTTATGGGGTCAATAAGCAGTTCTTC.

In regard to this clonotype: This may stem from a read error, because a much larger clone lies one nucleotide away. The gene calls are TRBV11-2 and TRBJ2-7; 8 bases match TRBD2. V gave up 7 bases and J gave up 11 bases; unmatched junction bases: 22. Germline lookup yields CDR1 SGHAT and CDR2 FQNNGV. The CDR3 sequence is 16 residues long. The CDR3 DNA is TGTGCCAGCACGACTCCTGGGCGGGAGGCAAGGGGGGAGAAGTACTTC. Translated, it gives CASTTPGREARGEKYF.

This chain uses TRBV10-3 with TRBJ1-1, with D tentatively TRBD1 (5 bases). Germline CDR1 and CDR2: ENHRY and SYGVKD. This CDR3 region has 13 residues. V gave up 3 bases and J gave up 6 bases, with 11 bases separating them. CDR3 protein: CAISDQRDAEAFF. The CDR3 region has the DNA TGTGCCATCAGTGACCAGAGGGACGCTGAAGCTTTCTTT.

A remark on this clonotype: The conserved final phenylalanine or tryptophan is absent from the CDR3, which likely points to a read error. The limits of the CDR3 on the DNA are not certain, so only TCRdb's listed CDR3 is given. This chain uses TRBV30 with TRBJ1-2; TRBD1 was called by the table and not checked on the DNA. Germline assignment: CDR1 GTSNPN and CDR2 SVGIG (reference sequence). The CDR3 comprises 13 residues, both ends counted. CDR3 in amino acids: CAWRTGRNYGHTL.

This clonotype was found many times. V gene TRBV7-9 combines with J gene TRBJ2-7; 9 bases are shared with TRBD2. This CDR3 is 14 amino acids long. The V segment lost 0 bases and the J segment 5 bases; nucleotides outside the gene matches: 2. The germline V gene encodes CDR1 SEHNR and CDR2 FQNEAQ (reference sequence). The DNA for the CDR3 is TGTGCCAGCAGCTTAGCGATAGCGGGAGACGAGCAGTACTTC. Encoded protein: CASSLAIAGDEQYF. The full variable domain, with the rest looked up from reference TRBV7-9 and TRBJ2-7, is DTGVSQNPRHKITKRGQNVTFRCDPISEHNRLYWYRQTLGQGPEFLTYFQNEAQLEKSRLLSDRFSAERPKGSFSTLEIQRTEQGDSAMYLCASSLAIAGDEQYFGPGTRLTVT.